The 15 T cell receptor beta chains reported below all come from one sample, sequenced in a study of blood T cell repertoires in COVID-19. Only in-frame clones appear in the TCRdb table, and some are missing; sequencing was by immunoSEQ multiplex PCR. The top ten hold about 25% of the sample, which has approximately 36,000 clones, around 89% seen once. The sequenced sample was peripheral blood. Receptor source: a man aged 60-69 years with active or convalescent COVID-19.

This chain joins TRBV28 and TRBJ1-1; D ambiguous. The CDR3 contains 13 residues. In germline, CDR1 is MDHEN, CDR2 SYDVKM. V was cut by 6 bases and J by 5 bases, with 13 bases left in between. The CDR3 loop is CASSLDLRTEAFF. In nucleotides, the CDR3 is TGTGCCAGCAGCCTCGACCTGAGGACTGAAGCTTTCTTT.

The chain is built from TRBV10-1 and TRBJ2-3; D is unclear. This CDR3 is 11 amino acids long. CDR1 is WNHNN, CDR2 SYGVQD, per germline (reference sequence). Trimming shortened V by 4 bases and J by 6 bases, and 5 bases separated the two germline ends. The CDR3 sequence is CASSAFDTQYF. CDR3 DNA: TGCGCCAGCAGTGCCTTCGATACGCAGTATTTT.

The CDR3 protein is CASSERLAGEQFF. The CDR3 bases are TGTGCCAGCAGTGAGAGGCTAGCGGGCGAACAGTTCTTC. J is TRBJ2-1 and V is TRBV2; 8 nucleotides match TRBD2. V shed 3 bases and J 13 bases; nucleotides not matched to a gene: 8. This CDR3 spans 13 amino acids. CDR1 and CDR2 from the germline V gene are SNHLY and FYNNEI.

V gene TRBV15 combines with J gene TRBJ2-5; TRBD2 might be the D (6 bases). In germline, CDR1 is LNHNV, CDR2 YYDKDF (reference sequence). With 8 bases removed from V and 5 bases from J, the gap between germline ends came to 18 bases. CDR3 length: 14 amino acids. The DNA of the CDR3 is TGTGCCACCCGCACAGGACTATCGGAGGAGACCCAGTACTTC. The encoded protein is CATRTGLSEETQYF.

The J gene is TRBJ1-4, the V gene TRBV28; TRBD1 might be the D (5 bases). This CDR3 region has 15 residues. Germline V gene lookup returns CDR1 MDHEN and CDR2 SYDVKM. V was pared by 2 bases and J by 6 bases, with 13 bases between. Here the CDR3 reads CASSLAGQGYEKLFF. The CDR3 bases are TGTGCCAGCAGTTTAGCAGGGCAGGGCTATGAAAAACTGTTTTTT.

The chain joins TRBV27 to TRBJ2-7, with D possibly matching TRBD2 (6 bases). This CDR3 region has 13 residues. Per germline, CDR1 MNHEY and CDR2 SMNVEV (reference sequence). Trimming stripped 3 bases from V and 6 bases from J, with 12 bases between. This CDR3 reads CASSFGQGGEQYF. Here the CDR3 DNA reads TGTGCCAGCAGTTTCGGTCAGGGAGGCGAGCAGTACTTC.

This sequence joins TRBV7-9 and TRBJ1-2; 9 bases line up with TRBD1. The CDR3 spans 15 residues. CDR1 is SEHNR and CDR2 is FQNEAQ in the germline V gene (reference sequence). The junction had 4 bases not matched to a gene; V was cut back by 1 base and J by 4 bases. CDR3 sequence: CASSLDRGRGYGYTF. The CDR3, as DNA: TGTGCCAGCAGCTTAGACAGGGGGCGCGGCTATGGCTACACCTTC.

The chain recombines TRBV7-9 with TRBJ2-2; 13 bases map to TRBD2. J lost 4 bases, V lost 1 base, and 9 bases had no gene match. This CDR3 has 19 amino acids. Germline V gene lookup returns CDR1 SEHNR and CDR2 FQNEAQ (reference sequence). Here the CDR3 DNA reads TGTGCCAGCAGCTTAGGCCGACTAGCGGGAGGCCCGGGCACCGGGGAGCTGTTTTTT. This sequence encodes CASSLGRLAGGPGTGELFF.

The chain combines TRBV3-1 (or the pseudogene TRBV3-2) with TRBJ1-6; TRBD1 is a possible D gene (5 bases). The CDR3 is 16 amino acids. Germline assignment: CDR1 LGHDT and CDR2 YNNKEL (reference sequence). V lost 2 bases and J lost 10, with 18 bases in between. DNA for the CDR3: TGTGCCAGCAGCCAAAACAGAGCTGGCGGGGGGTCACCCCTCCACTTT. This translates into CASSQNRAGGGSPLHF.

The chain joins TRBV5-1 to TRBJ2-7, with 8 bases aligning to TRBD1. Germline V gives CDR1 SGHRS, CDR2 YFSETQ. With V trimmed by 2 bases and J by 3 bases, 13 bases remained unmatched. The CDR3 is 17 residues long. CDR3 residues: CASSLGTGHGGYYEQYF. DNA of the CDR3: TGCGCCAGCAGCTTAGGGACAGGACATGGCGGGTACTACGAGCAGTACTTC.

The chain combines TRBV7-3 with TRBJ2-2, with a possible D match to TRBD2 (6 bases). This CDR3 is built from 16 residues. Germline CDR1 is SGHTA and CDR2 is FQGTGA. The V end was cut by 5 bases, the J end by 0 bases, with 13 bases between. CDR3 sequence (DNA): TGTGCCAGCAGCCATTCGGGACTCCCGAACACCGGGGAGCTGTTTTTT. Translation: CASSHSGLPNTGELFF.

The genes are TRBV30 and TRBJ1-6, with TRBD1 matching over 7 bases. The CDR3 totals 15 residues. Unmatched junction bases numbered 8, after V lost 1 base and J lost 8 bases. CDR1 and CDR2 (germline): GTSNPN, SVGIG (reference sequence). The CDR3 DNA is TGTGCCTGGAGTGACTCCGGGACAGATGATTCACCCCTCCACTTT. This encodes CAWSDSGTDDSPLHF.

The V gene is TRBV7-2, the J gene TRBJ2-1; 9 bases map to TRBD2. The germline gives CDR1 SGHTA, CDR2 FQGNSA. V was pared by 3 bases and J by 2 bases, with 2 bases of the junction left unmatched. The CDR3 has 15 amino acids. CDR3 coding DNA: TGTGCCAGCAGCTTGGCGGGAGGGCCCTACAATGAGCAGTTCTTC. As protein: CASSLAGGPYNEQFF.

The gene calls are TRBV25-1 and TRBJ1-1, with D tentatively TRBD1 (5 bases). Germline V gene sequence: CDR1 MGHDK, CDR2 SYGVNS. Trimming removed 5 bases from V and 6 bases from J, with 13 bases in between. The CDR3 is 13 residues long. The CDR3 loop reads CASSRRGWAEAFF. The CDR3 DNA reads TGTGCCAGCAGTAGGCGGGGCTGGGCTGAAGCTTTCTTT.

The chain uses TRBV28 and TRBJ1-1; D perhaps matches TRBD1 (6 bases). The V end was cut by 4 bases, the J end by 2 bases, with 14 bases between. Germline lookup yields CDR1 MDHEN and CDR2 SYDVKM. The CDR3 runs 15 residues. CDR3 DNA sequence: TGTGCCAGCAGTTCTACAGGGTATCTAAACACTGAAGCTTTCTTT. Amino acid sequence: CASSSTGYLNTEAFF.